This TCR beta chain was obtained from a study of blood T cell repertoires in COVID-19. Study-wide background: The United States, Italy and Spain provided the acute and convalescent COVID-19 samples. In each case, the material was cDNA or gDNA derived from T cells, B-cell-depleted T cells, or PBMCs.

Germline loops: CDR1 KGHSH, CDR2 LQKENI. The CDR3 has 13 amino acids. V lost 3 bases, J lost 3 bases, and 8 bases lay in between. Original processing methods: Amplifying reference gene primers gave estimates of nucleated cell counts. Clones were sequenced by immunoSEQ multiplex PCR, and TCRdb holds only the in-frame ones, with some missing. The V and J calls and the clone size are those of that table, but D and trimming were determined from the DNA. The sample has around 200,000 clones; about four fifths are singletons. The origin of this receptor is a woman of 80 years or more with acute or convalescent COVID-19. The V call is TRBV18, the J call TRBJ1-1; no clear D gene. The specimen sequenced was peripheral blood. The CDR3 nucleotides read TGTGCCAGCTCACCGGGAGGGCACACTGAAGCTTTCTTT. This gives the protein CASSPGGHTEAFF.